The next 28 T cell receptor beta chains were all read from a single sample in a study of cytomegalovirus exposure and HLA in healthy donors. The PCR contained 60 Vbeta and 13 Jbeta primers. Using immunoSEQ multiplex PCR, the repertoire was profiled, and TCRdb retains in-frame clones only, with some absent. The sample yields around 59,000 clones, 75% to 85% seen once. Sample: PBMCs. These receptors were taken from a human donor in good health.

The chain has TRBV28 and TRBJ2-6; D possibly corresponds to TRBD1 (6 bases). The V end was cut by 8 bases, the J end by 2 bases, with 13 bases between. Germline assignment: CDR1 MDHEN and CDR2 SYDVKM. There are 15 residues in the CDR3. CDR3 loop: CASSENRAGANVLTF. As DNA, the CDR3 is TGTGCCAGCTCAGAGAACAGGGCTGGGGCCAACGTCCTGACTTTC.

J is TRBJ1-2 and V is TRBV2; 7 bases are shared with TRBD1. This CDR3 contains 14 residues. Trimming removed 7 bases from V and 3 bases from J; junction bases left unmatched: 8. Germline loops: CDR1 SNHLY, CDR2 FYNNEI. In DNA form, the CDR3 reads TGTGCCAGCACCGGGGACAGCTCATACTATGGCTACACCTTC. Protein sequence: CASTGDSSYYGYTF.

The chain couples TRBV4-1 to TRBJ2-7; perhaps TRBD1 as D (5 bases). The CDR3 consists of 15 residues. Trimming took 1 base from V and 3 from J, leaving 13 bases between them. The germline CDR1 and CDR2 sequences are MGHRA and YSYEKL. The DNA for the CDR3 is TGCGCCAGCAGCCAAGGACGAAGGGGAAGCTACGAGCAGTACTTC. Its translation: CASSQGRRGSYEQYF.

The chain's CDR3 is CASSAIATSGGGPDTQYF. The CDR3 region has the DNA TGTGCCAGCAGTGCAATAGCGACTAGCGGGGGGGGCCCAGATACGCAGTATTTT. This sequence joins TRBV6-4 and TRBJ2-3, with 14 bases identical to TRBD2. The V gene end was trimmed by 4 bases and the J gene end by 4 bases; junction bases not matched to a gene: 10. The CDR3 totals 18 residues. Germline V gene sequence: CDR1 MRHNA, CDR2 SNTAGT.

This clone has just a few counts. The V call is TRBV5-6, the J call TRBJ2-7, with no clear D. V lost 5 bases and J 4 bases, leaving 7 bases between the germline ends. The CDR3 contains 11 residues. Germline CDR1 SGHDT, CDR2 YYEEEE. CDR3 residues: CASSYNYEQYF. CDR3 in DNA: TGTGCCAGCAGTTACAATTACGAGCAGTACTTC.

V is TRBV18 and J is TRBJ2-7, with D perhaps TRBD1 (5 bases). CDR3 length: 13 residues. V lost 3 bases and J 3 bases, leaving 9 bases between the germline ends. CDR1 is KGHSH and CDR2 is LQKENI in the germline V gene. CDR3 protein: CASSPPTVYEQYF. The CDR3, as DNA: TGTGCCAGCTCACCCCCGACAGTCTACGAGCAGTACTTC.

This CDR3 is CASRARAGAYTGELFF. The DNA of the CDR3 is TGTGCCAGCAGGGCCCGAGCGGGGGCCTACACCGGGGAGCTGTTTTTT. The chain is built from TRBV6-4 and TRBJ2-2; 8 positions agree with TRBD2. The CDR3 runs 16 residues. V trimming: 6 bases; J trimming: 3 bases; junction bases outside the gene matches: 9. Germline V gene sequence: CDR1 MRHNA, CDR2 SNTAGT.

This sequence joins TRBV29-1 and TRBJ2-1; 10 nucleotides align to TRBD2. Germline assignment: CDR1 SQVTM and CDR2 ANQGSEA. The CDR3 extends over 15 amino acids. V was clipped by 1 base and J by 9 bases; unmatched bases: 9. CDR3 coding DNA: TGCAGCGTTGAAGGTCTAGCGGGGGAGGCGAGTGAGCAGTTCTTC. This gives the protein CSVEGLAGEASEQFF.

The CDR3 nucleotides are TGTGCCAGCAGCTTAGCGACTAGCGGGACCCACGAGCAGTACTTC. Translated, it gives CASSLATSGTHEQYF. This chain uses TRBV7-2 with TRBJ2-7; TRBD2 matches at 11 bases. The junction had 3 bases not matched to a gene; V was cut back by 0 bases and J by 5 bases. CDR3 length: 15 amino acids. Germline V lookup: CDR1 SGHTA, CDR2 FQGNSA. Full variable domain (missing parts from reference TRBV7-2 and TRBJ2-7): GAGVSQSPSNKVTEKGKDVELRCDPISGHTALYWYRQSLGQGLEFLIYFQGNSAPDKSGLPSDRFSAERTGGSVSTLTIQRTQQEDSAVYLCASSLATSGTHEQYFGPGTRLTVT.

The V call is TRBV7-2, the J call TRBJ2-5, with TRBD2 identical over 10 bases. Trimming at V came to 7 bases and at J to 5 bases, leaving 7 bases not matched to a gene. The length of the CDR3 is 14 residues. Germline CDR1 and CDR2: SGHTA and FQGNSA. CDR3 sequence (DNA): TGTGCCAGCATCCCTGGACTAGCGGCTGAGACCCAGTACTTC. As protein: CASIPGLAAETQYF.

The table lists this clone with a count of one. CDR3 DNA: TGTGCCAGCAGCCCCACTCCCGGCGGCTACGAGCAGTACTTC. This codes for CASSPTPGGYEQYF. The J gene is TRBJ2-7, the V gene TRBV7-3; D not resolved. Germline V lookup: CDR1 SGHTA, CDR2 FQGTGA. The CDR3 spans 14 residues. Trimming cost V 5 bases and J 3 bases, with 14 bases left between them.

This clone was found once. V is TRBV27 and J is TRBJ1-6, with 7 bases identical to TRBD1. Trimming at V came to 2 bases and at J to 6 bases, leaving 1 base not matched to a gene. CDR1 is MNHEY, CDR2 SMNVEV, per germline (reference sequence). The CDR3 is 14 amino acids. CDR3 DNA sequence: TGTGCCAGCAGTTTAAACAGGGGTAATTCACCCCTCCACTTT. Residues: CASSLNRGNSPLHF.

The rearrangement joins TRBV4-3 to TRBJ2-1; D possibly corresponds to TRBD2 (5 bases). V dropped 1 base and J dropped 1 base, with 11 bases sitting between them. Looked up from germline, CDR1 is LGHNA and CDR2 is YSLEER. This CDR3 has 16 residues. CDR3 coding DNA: TGCGCCAGCAGCCAAGTCGGGGATGGGTCCTACAATGAGCAGTTCTTC. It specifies CASSQVGDGSYNEQFF.

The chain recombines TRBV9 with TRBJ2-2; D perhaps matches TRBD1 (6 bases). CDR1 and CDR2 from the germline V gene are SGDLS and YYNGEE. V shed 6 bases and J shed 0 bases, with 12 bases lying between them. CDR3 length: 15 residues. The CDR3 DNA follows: TGTGCCAGCACCGGAAGGGGGACGAACACCGGGGAGCTGTTTTTT. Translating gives CASTGRGTNTGELFF.

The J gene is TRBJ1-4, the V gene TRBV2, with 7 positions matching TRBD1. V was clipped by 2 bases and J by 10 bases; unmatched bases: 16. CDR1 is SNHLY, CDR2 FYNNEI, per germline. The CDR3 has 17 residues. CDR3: CASSELRDSTRLGKLFF. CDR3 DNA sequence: TGTGCCAGCAGTGAATTACGGGACAGCACCCGCCTTGGAAAACTGTTTTTT.

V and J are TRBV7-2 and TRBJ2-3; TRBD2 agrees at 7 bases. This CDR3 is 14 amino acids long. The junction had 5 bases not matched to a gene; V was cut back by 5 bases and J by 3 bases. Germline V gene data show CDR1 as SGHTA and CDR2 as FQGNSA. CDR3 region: CASSTGLETDTQYF. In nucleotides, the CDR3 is TGTGCCAGCAGCACAGGACTAGAGACAGATACGCAGTATTTT.

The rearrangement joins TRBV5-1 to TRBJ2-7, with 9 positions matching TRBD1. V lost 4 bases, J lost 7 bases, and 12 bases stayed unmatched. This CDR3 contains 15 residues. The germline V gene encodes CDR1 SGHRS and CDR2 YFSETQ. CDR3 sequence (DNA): TGCGCCAGCAGCCCGGACAGGGGAAATCTGGGGGAGCAGTACTTC. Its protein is CASSPDRGNLGEQYF.

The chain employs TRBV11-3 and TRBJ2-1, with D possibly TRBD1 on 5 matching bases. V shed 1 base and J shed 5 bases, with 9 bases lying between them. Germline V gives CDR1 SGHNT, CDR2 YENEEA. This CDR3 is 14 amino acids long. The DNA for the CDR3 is TGTGCCAGCAGCTTAGCGCTACAGGACAATGAGCAGTTCTTC. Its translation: CASSLALQDNEQFF.

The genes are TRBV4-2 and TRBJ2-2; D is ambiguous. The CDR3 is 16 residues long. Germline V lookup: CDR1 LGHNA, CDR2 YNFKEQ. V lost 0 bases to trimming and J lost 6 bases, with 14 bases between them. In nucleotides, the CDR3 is TGTGCCAGCAGCCAAGATGGGCCCTCCGTACCCGGGGAGCTGTTTTTT. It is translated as CASSQDGPSVPGELFF.

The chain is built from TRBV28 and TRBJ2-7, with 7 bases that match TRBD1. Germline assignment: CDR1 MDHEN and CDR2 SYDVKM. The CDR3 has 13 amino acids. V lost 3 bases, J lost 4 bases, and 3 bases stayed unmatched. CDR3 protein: CASSFGTAYEQYF. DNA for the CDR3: TGTGCCAGCAGTTTTGGGACAGCTTACGAGCAGTACTTC.

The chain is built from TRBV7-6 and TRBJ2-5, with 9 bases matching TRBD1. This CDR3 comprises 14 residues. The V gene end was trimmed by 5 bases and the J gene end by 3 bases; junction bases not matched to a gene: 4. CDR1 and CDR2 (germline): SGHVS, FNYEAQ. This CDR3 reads CASSPGQGEETQYF. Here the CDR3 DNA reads TGTGCCAGCAGCCCGGGACAGGGCGAAGAGACCCAGTACTTC.

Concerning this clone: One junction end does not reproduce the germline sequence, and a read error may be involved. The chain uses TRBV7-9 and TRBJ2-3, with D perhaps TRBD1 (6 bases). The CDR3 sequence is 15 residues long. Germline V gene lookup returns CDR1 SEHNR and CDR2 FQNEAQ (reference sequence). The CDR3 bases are TGTTCCAGCAGCTCACTGGGGGCGGATAGGGATACGCAGTATTTT. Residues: CSSSSLGADRDTQYF.

The CDR3 sequence: CASSQGGLAGGSLWTQYF. CDR3 sequence (DNA): TGCGCCAGCAGCCAGGGAGGACTAGCGGGAGGGTCCCTGTGGACCCAGTACTTC. The V call is TRBV4-1, the J call TRBJ2-5; TRBD2 matches 15 bases. The trim removed 3 bases at V and 7 bases at J, leaving 12 bases unmatched. This CDR3 contains 18 residues. The germline V gene has CDR1 MGHRA and CDR2 YSYEKL.

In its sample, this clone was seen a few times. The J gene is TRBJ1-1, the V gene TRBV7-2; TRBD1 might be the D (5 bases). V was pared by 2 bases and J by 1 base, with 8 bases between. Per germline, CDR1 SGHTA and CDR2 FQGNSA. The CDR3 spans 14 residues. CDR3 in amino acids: CASSLRQTNTEAFF. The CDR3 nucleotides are TGTGCCAGCAGCTTAAGACAGACGAACACTGAAGCTTTCTTT.

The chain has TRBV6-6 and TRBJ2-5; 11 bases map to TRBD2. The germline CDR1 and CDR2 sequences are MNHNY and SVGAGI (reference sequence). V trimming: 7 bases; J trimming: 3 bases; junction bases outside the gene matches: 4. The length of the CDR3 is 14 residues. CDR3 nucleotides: TGTGCCAGCAAACTAGCGGGGGCCAAAGAGACCCAGTACTTC. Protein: CASKLAGAKETQYF.

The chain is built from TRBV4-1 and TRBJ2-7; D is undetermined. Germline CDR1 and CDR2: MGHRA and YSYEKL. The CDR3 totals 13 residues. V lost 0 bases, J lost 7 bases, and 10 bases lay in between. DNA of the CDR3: TGCGCCAGCAGCCAAGACCCGGAACTAGAGCAGTACTTC. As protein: CASSQDPELEQYF.

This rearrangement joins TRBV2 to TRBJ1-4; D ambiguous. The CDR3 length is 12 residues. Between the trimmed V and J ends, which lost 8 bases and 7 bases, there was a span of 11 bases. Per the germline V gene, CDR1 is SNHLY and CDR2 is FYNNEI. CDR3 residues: CASGAYPEKLFF. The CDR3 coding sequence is TGTGCCAGCGGAGCCTATCCTGAAAAACTGTTTTTT.

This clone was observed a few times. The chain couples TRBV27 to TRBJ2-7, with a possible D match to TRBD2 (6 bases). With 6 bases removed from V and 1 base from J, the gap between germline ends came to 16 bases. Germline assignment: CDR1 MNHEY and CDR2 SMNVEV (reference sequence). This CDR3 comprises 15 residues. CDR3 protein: CASRLVRGASYEQYF. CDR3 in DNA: TGTGCCAGCAGATTGGTGCGGGGAGCATCCTACGAGCAGTACTTC.